Shown below are 17 T cell receptor delta chains from a single sample sequenced in a study of gamma-delta T cells after stem cell transplantation. TCRdb reprocessed the RT-PCR reads through CATT. Among over a thousand delta-chain clones, around 14% were seen once, and the ten largest hold 50% to 60%. The specimen was gamma-delta T cells. These receptors originate from a human donor. It is not recorded whose cells these are; they may come from a transplant donor.

This clone was seen a handful of times. A far larger clone is one base from this, pointing to a likely read error. Other DNA sequences in this sample translate to the same CDR3. This chain joins TRDV2 and TRDJ1, with D possibly being TRDD3 (6 bases). Trimming pared 4 bases from V and 5 bases from J, leaving 19 bases between. The germline gives CDR1 GEAIGNYY, CDR2 EKD. CDR3 length: 15 amino acids. DNA of the CDR3: TGTGCCTGTGATCATGTGGGGAGGGGGAGTGATAAACTCATCTTT. This codes for CACDHVGRGSDKLIF.

This clone is categorized as large (0.1 to 1%). This same CDR3 is encoded by further DNA sequences in the sample. CDR3 in amino acids: CALGESPAFLGYIMDDKLIF. The CDR3 region has the DNA TGTGCTCTTGGGGAATCCCCGGCCTTCCTCGGATACATAATGGACGATAAACTCATCTTT. This chain connects TRDV1 to TRDJ1; D may be TRDD2 (7 bases). Germline assignment: CDR1 TSWWSYY and CDR2 QGS. The CDR3 totals 20 residues. V gave up 2 bases and J gave up 4 bases, with 29 bases separating them.

This sequence joins TRDV2 and TRDJ1, with 9 bases lining up with TRDD3. CDR1 GEAIGNYY and CDR2 EKD come from the germline V gene. V shed 3 bases, J shed 2 bases, and the junction held 24 bases outside the gene matches. The CDR3 is 21 residues long. The CDR3 sequence: CACDGSSYGGLGDSLTDKLIF. In DNA form, the CDR3 reads TGTGCCTGTGACGGAAGTTCCTACGGAGGACTGGGGGACTCCCTAACCGATAAACTCATCTTT.

This clone turned up a few times. TCRdb pairs this DNA with a much larger clone's protein that differs at residue 11, likely a read error; the protein shown was translated from the DNA. The chain carries TRDV2 and TRDJ3; TRDD3 matches 9 bases. Germline CDR1 GEAIGNYY, CDR2 EKD. The CDR3 sequence is 22 residues long. V trimming: 0 bases; J trimming: 0 bases; junction bases outside the gene matches: 14. The CDR3 loop reads CACDTKFTGGHASSWDTRQMFF. The CDR3, as DNA: TGTGCCTGTGACACCAAATTTACTGGGGGACACGCTAGCTCCTGGGACACCCGACAGATGTTTTTC.

In this sample, this clone is medium-sized. The gene calls are TRDV3 and TRDJ1; 13 bases line up with TRDD3. CDR3 length: 15 residues. V trimming: 3 bases; J trimming: 3 bases; junction bases outside the gene matches: 7. From germline, CDR1 is TVYSNPD and CDR2 GDNSRS (reference sequence). The CDR3 DNA follows: TGTGCCTTGTCCGACTGGGGGATACGCGCCGATAAACTCATCTTT. The encoded protein is CALSDWGIRADKLIF.

Here the CDR3 DNA reads TGTGCCTGTGACAGAAGACGGGGGGAGTCCGAGTACACCGATAAACTCATCTTT. Its protein product is CACDRRRGESEYTDKLIF. The gene calls are TRDV2 and TRDJ1, with a possible D match to TRDD3 (6 bases). The CDR3 contains 18 residues. Per the germline V gene, CDR1 is GEAIGNYY and CDR2 is EKD. Deletions cut 2 bases from V and 0 bases from J, with 21 bases between.

Sample share makes this clone medium-sized (0.01 to 0.1%). For this DNA, TCRdb reports the protein of a much larger clone, which diverges at residue 3, most likely from a read error; the protein presented here is translated directly from the DNA. The gene calls are TRDV2 and TRDJ3, with 7 bases aligning to TRDD3. The CDR3 sequence is 20 residues long. CDR1 GEAIGNYY and CDR2 EKD come from the germline V gene. The CDR3 sequence is CARDTGPWGLSSWDTRQMFF. CDR3 nucleotides: TGTGCCCGTGACACCGGTCCCTGGGGGTTGAGCTCCTGGGACACCCGACAGATGTTTTTC.

The J gene is TRDJ1, the V gene TRDV2; TRDD3 matches at 11 bases. This CDR3 spans 15 amino acids. CDR1 GEAIGNYY and CDR2 EKD come from the germline V gene. V trimming: 2 bases; J trimming: 4 bases; junction bases outside the gene matches: 5. CDR3 sequence (DNA): TGTGCCTGTGACAATGTTGGGGGATACGGCGATAAACTCATCTTT. Residues: CACDNVGGYGDKLIF.

This clone has more than one count but fewer than ten. With a far larger clone one base away, a read error is the likely cause. The J gene is TRDJ1, the V gene TRDV2; no reliable D call. Germline loops: CDR1 GEAIGNYY, CDR2 EKD. CDR3 length: 14 amino acids. The ends were cut back, 3 bases at V and 0 bases at J, with 10 bases in the middle. The CDR3 bases are TGTGCCTGTGACCAGATTGCAAACACCGATAAACTCATCTTT. This translates into CACDQIANTDKLIF.

The V and J genes are TRDV3 and TRDJ1; TRDD3 matches 12 bases. Trimming removed 3 bases from V and 0 bases from J; junction bases left unmatched: 5. The germline V gene encodes CDR1 TVYSNPD and CDR2 GDNSRS (reference sequence). The CDR3 runs 15 residues. The CDR3 sequence is CALDWGIPHTDKLIF. The CDR3 nucleotides read TGTGCCTTGGACTGGGGGATACCCCACACCGATAAACTCATCTTT.

A word on this clone: A single base is all that separates this from a far larger clone, so a read error is likely. Other DNA sequences in this sample translate to the same CDR3. The V and J genes are TRAV29/DV5 and TRDJ1; TRDD3 might be the D (6 bases). V lost 1 base to trimming and J lost 11 bases, with 33 bases between them. Germline lookup yields CDR1 NSMFDY and CDR2 ISSIKDK. The CDR3 totals 18 residues. The CDR3 coding sequence is TGTGCAGCAAGCCATTTTTCCTCATCCTTCACTGGGTCGGGGGTGCTCATCTTT. It translates to CAASHFSSSFTGSGVLIF.

This clone has a handful of counts. The chain combines TRDV2 with TRDJ1; TRDD3 matches 12 bases. V lost 0 bases, J lost 0 bases, and 16 bases stayed unmatched. Germline CDR1 reads GEAIGNYY; CDR2 reads EKD. The CDR3 runs 21 residues. In DNA, the CDR3 is TGTGCCTGTGACACCATGAGGCTGGGGGATACGCTCCCAGAGTACACCGATAAACTCATCTTT. It codes for CACDTMRLGDTLPEYTDKLIF.

By frequency in the sample, this clone is medium-sized (0.01 to 0.1%). The chain uses TRDV2 and TRDJ1; 9 nucleotides align to TRDD3. The germline V gene has CDR1 GEAIGNYY and CDR2 EKD. V lost 0 bases and J lost 7; bases outside the gene matches: 11. CDR3 size: 16 residues. CDR3 coding DNA: TGTGCCTGTGACACCGTTTCGGGGGATACTGGGGTTAAACTCATCTTT. Its protein is CACDTVSGDTGVKLIF.

In its sample, this clone was seen a few times. The chain combines TRDV2 with TRDJ1; weak D call: TRDD3 (6 bases). Germline V gene sequence: CDR1 GEAIGNYY, CDR2 EKD. V shed 0 bases and J shed 5 bases, with 24 bases lying between them. The length of the CDR3 is 18 residues. The CDR3 nucleotides read TGTGCCTGTGACACCCTTCCCCTGGGGACTCAGGAGGAGGATAAACTCATCTTT. The encoded protein is CACDTLPLGTQEEDKLIF.

This chain links TRDV2 with TRDJ1; D may be TRDD3 (8 bases). This CDR3 comprises 21 residues. CDR1 and CDR2 from the germline V gene are GEAIGNYY and EKD. V dropped 4 bases and J dropped 0 bases, with 32 bases sitting between them. For the CDR3, the DNA is TGTGCCTGTGATCCCCTTCCTGGGGGACACGAACTTAGTCTTTACACCGATAAACTCATCTTT. As protein: CACDPLPGGHELSLYTDKLIF.

This chain connects TRDV2 to TRDJ1; 7 bases fit TRDD3. CDR3 length equals 16 residues. Germline V CDR1 and CDR2: GEAIGNYY, EKD. Germline trimming cut 0 bases from V and 0 bases from J; bases unmatched to any gene: 6. In nucleotides, the CDR3 is TGTGCCTGTGACACCCTGGGGGCTGAATACACCGATAAACTCATCTTT. It encodes CACDTLGAEYTDKLIF.

The sample holds a few counts of this clone. V usage is TRDV1 and J usage is TRDJ1, with 7 bases identical to TRDD2. The V segment lost 2 bases and the J segment 0 bases; nucleotides outside the gene matches: 21. The CDR3 extends over 21 amino acids. Germline CDR1 and CDR2: TSWWSYY and QGS. CDR3 DNA sequence: TGTGCTCTTGGGGAATGGGGCCTATTCCTACCGGCTTTATACTACACCGATAAACTCATCTTT. It codes for CALGEWGLFLPALYYTDKLIF.